The 23 T cell receptor beta chains reported below all come from one sample, sequenced in a study of blood T cell repertoires in COVID-19. Here immunoSEQ multiplex PCR was the method, and the copy in TCRdb shows in-frame clones only, minus some. The sample has fewer than 110,000 clones, around 80% seen once. The sequenced material came from peripheral blood. Every receptor here comes from a man aged 65-85 years with acute or convalescent COVID-19.

V and J are TRBV5-8 and TRBJ1-1; 8 nucleotides agree with TRBD1. J gave up 7 bases and V 2 bases, and 10 bases lay outside the gene matches. The germline V gene encodes CDR1 SGHTS and CDR2 YDEGEE. The CDR3 contains 15 residues. The chain's CDR3 is CASSLRTGRVGEAFF. DNA for the CDR3: TGTGCCAGCAGCTTAAGGACAGGGAGGGTTGGTGAAGCTTTCTTT.

CDR3 sequence: CASNRNRGGDQPQHF. Written as DNA, the CDR3 is TGTGCCAGCAACAGAAACAGGGGGGGGGATCAGCCCCAGCATTTT. The rearrangement links TRBV6-5 to TRBJ1-5; 8 bases align to TRBD1. The junction had 10 bases not matched to a gene; V was cut back by 7 bases and J by 5 bases. CDR1 and CDR2 from the germline V gene are MNHEY and SVGAGI. CDR3 length: 15 amino acids.

V is TRBV6-5 and J is TRBJ1-1, with D perhaps TRBD1 (6 bases). This CDR3 has 13 amino acids. CDR1 and CDR2 from the germline V gene are MNHEY and SVGAGI. Trimming shortened V by 5 bases and J by 7 bases, and 14 bases separated the two germline ends. CDR3 region: CASSPLGQYEAFF. In DNA form, the CDR3 reads TGTGCCAGCAGTCCCCTCGGACAGTATGAAGCTTTCTTT.

This rearrangement joins TRBV9 to TRBJ2-5; 8 bases fit TRBD2. The CDR3 extends over 16 amino acids. Germline V gives CDR1 SGDLS, CDR2 YYNGEE. V was pared by 2 bases and J by 5 bases, with 11 bases of the junction left unmatched. CDR3 in amino acids: CASSVGAGGLWETQYF. The CDR3 DNA follows: TGTGCCAGCAGCGTTGGGGCGGGGGGCCTTTGGGAGACCCAGTACTTC.

The genes are TRBV2 and TRBJ2-2; perhaps TRBD2 as D (7 bases). The germline gives CDR1 SNHLY, CDR2 FYNNEI. The CDR3 loop spans 16 amino acids. Trimming pared 4 bases from V and 0 bases from J, leaving 12 bases between. CDR3 residues: CASSGPGGPNTGELFF. Here the CDR3 DNA reads TGTGCCAGCAGTGGACCCGGGGGGCCGAACACCGGGGAGCTGTTTTTT.

This sequence joins TRBV29-1 and TRBJ1-1; D perhaps matches TRBD1 (6 bases). The CDR3 has 12 amino acids. Trimming took off 6 bases at V and 5 bases at J, with 13 bases between the two ends. Germline CDR1 reads SQVTM; CDR2 reads ANQGSEA. Here the CDR3 DNA reads TGCAGCGTCCTGGGGGGGGCGACTGAAGCTTTCTTT. Translated: CSVLGGATEAFF. The full variable domain, in which reference TRBV29-1 and TRBJ1-1 provide the parts outside the CDR3, is SAVISQKPSRDICQRGTSLTIQCQVDSQVTMMFWYRQQPGQSLTLIATANQGSEATYESGFVIDKFPISRPNLTFSTLTVSNMSPEDSSIYLCSVLGGATEAFFGQGTRLTVV.

This sequence joins TRBV5-6 and TRBJ1-4; weak D call: TRBD1 (6 bases). CDR1 and CDR2 (germline): SGHDT, YYEEEE. V lost 1 base and J 6 bases, leaving 7 bases between the germline ends. CDR3 size: 13 residues. CDR3 amino acids: CASSLWTDEKLFF. In DNA, the CDR3 is TGTGCCAGCAGCTTGTGGACAGATGAAAAACTGTTTTTT. Supplemented by reference TRBV5-6 and TRBJ1-4, the full variable domain reads DAGVTQSPTHLIKTRGQQVTLRCSPKSGHDTVSWYQQALGQGPQFIFQYYEEEERQRGNFPDRFSGHQFPNYSSELNVNALLLGDSALYLCASSLWTDEKLFFGSGTQLSVL.

The rearrangement joins TRBV7-2 to TRBJ1-6; TRBD1 matches 7 bases. Germline lookup yields CDR1 SGHTA and CDR2 FQGNSA. The CDR3 length is 15 residues. The trim removed 0 bases at V and 11 bases at J, leaving 7 bases unmatched. The CDR3 here is CASSLARRGLTPLHF. The CDR3 nucleotides are TGTGCCAGCAGCTTAGCTCGCAGGGGGTTAACACCCCTCCACTTT.

This clone was detected once. The chain combines TRBV5-1 with TRBJ2-3, with D unresolved. V was cut by 3 bases and J by 4 bases, with 9 bases left in between. The length of the CDR3 is 13 residues. The germline CDR1 and CDR2 sequences are SGHRS and YFSETQ. DNA for the CDR3: TGCGCCAGCAGCTCGTTACAGTCAGATACGCAGTATTTT. This sequence encodes CASSSLQSDTQYF.

This chain links TRBV5-7 with TRBJ2-7; 8 nucleotides line up with TRBD1. TRBV5-7 is filed as an ORF, its function uncertain. The length of the CDR3 is 15 residues. The ends lost 5 bases at V and 0 bases at J; junction bases unmatched: 7. The CDR3 DNA reads as TGTGCCAGCAGGGCGGACAGGGAATTCTCCTACGAGCAGTACTTC. Translation: CASRADREFSYEQYF.

The chain couples TRBV7-8 to TRBJ1-1, with 8 bases lining up with TRBD1. Germline CDR1 and CDR2: SGHVS and FQNEAQ. J was trimmed by 2 bases and V by 0 bases; bases with no gene match: 11. CDR3 size: 18 residues. CDR3 coding DNA: TGTGCCAGCAGCTTAGCGAAGGAGACAGGGGAGACAAACACTGAAGCTTTCTTT. It is translated as CASSLAKETGETNTEAFF.

This clone was recorded a few times. The rearrangement links TRBV6-6 to TRBJ2-7; TRBD1 matches 9 bases. CDR3 length: 14 residues. After removal of 3 bases from V and 6 bases from J, the junction contained 6 bases not matched to a gene. Germline assignment: CDR1 MNHNY and CDR2 SVGAGI (reference sequence). CDR3 sequence reads: CASSYQQGAGEQYF. The DNA of the CDR3 is TGTGCCAGCAGTTATCAACAGGGGGCGGGCGAGCAGTACTTC.

This chain links TRBV19 with TRBJ2-5; tentative D call: TRBD2 (6 bases). Per the germline V gene, CDR1 is LNHDA and CDR2 is SQIVND (reference sequence). Trimming removed 0 bases from V and 2 bases from J, with 13 bases in between. CDR3 length equals 16 residues. CDR3 sequence: CASSIDLGREQETQYF. Written as DNA, the CDR3 is TGTGCCAGTAGTATAGATCTGGGCCGGGAGCAAGAGACCCAGTACTTC.

For this clone: The sample has other DNA sequences that encode this CDR3 too. CDR3 protein: CASSLRGANTGELFF. As DNA, the CDR3 is TGCGCCAGCAGCCTACGGGGAGCGAACACCGGGGAGCTGTTTTTT. This chain joins TRBV5-1 and TRBJ2-2, with D tentatively TRBD2 (5 bases). Per the germline V gene, CDR1 is SGHRS and CDR2 is YFSETQ. V lost 4 bases and J lost 0, with 10 bases in between. This CDR3 contains 15 residues.

This clone was seen a few times. V usage is TRBV5-6 and J usage is TRBJ2-7; maybe TRBD1 (5 bases). V lost 0 bases and J 4 bases, leaving 11 bases between the germline ends. The CDR3 covers 14 residues. Germline CDR1 and CDR2: SGHDT and YYEEEE. In DNA, the CDR3 is TGTGCCAGCAGCTTGGGGCAGGGAAGGTACGAGCAGTACTTC. Its protein product is CASSLGQGRYEQYF.

The chain combines TRBV5-4 with TRBJ1-2, with 8 nucleotides matching TRBD1. V lost 8 bases to trimming and J lost 5 bases; unmatched junction nucleotides: 2. CDR3 size: 11 residues. Per the germline V gene, CDR1 is SGHNT and CDR2 is YYREEE (reference sequence). The chain's CDR3 is CASGDRYGYTF. CDR3 DNA sequence: TGTGCCAGTGGGGACAGGTATGGCTACACCTTC.

V and J are TRBV29-1 and TRBJ2-3, with 11 bases that match TRBD2. Germline V CDR1 and CDR2: SQVTM, ANQGSEA. V gave up 6 bases and J gave up 2 bases; unmatched junction bases: 13. The CDR3 totals 17 residues. CDR3 bases: TGCAGCGTCTACGTAGCGGGGGGGGCGAACCCCACAGATACGCAGTATTTT. It specifies CSVYVAGGANPTDTQYF.

The chain combines TRBV5-1 with TRBJ2-5; 9 nucleotides agree with TRBD1. Germline values: CDR1 SGHRS, CDR2 YFSETQ. V lost 6 bases and J lost 5; bases outside the gene matches: 5. This CDR3 region has 13 residues. The CDR3 bases are TGCGCCAGCACCAACACAGGGGGCGAGACCCAGTACTTC. Translation gives CASTNTGGETQYF. Complete variable domain (other parts from reference TRBV5-1 and TRBJ2-5): KAGVTQTPRYLIKTRGQQVTLSCSPISGHRSVSWYQQTPGQGLQFLFEYFSETQRNKGNFPGRFSGRQFSNSRSEMNVSTLELGDSALYLCASTNTGGETQYFGPGTRLLVL.

The chain combines TRBV19 with TRBJ2-2; 8 bases map to TRBD2. With 3 bases clipped from V and 4 bases from J, the junction kept 4 bases outside the gene matches. CDR3 size: 15 residues. Germline CDR1 reads LNHDA; CDR2 reads SQIVND (reference sequence). CDR3 coding DNA: TGTGCCAGTAGTATTTTAGCGGGGCTCACCGGGGAGCTGTTTTTT. This codes for CASSILAGLTGELFF.

The rearrangement joins TRBV10-3 to TRBJ2-5, with 12 bases identical to TRBD1. V trimming: 6 bases; J trimming: 4 bases; junction bases outside the gene matches: 6. This CDR3 spans 15 amino acids. The germline V gene has CDR1 ENHRY and CDR2 SYGVKD. This CDR3 reads CAIRGDRGRLETQYF. The DNA of the CDR3 is TGTGCCATCAGGGGGGACAGGGGGCGTTTAGAGACCCAGTACTTC.

The chain uses TRBV7-9 and TRBJ1-5, with 10 positions matching TRBD1. Losses at the gene ends were 1 base for V and 2 bases for J; bases not matched to a gene: 5. CDR3 size: 17 residues. Germline CDR1 SEHNR, CDR2 FQNEAQ (reference sequence). The CDR3 sequence is CASSLVVGTGGNQPQHF. CDR3 nucleotides: TGTGCCAGCAGCTTAGTAGTCGGGACAGGGGGCAATCAGCCCCAGCATTTT.

This chain joins TRBV6-5 and TRBJ2-3, with D possibly matching TRBD2 (5 bases). The CDR3 totals 16 residues. V lost 0 bases and J lost 1, with 11 bases in between. In germline, CDR1 is MNHEY, CDR2 SVGAGI. The CDR3 region is CASSYSRFGGTDTQYF. The CDR3 DNA sequence: TGTGCCAGCAGTTACTCGAGGTTCGGGGGCACAGATACGCAGTATTTT.

DNA of the CDR3: TGTGCCAGCAGAGCCGGAGACAGGGAGGATGGCTACACCTTC. This sequence encodes CASRAGDREDGYTF. The rearrangement uses TRBV6-5 and TRBJ1-2; 7 nucleotides agree with TRBD1. The CDR3 is 14 amino acids. Germline CDR1 reads MNHEY; CDR2 reads SVGAGI. Trimming cost V 6 bases and J 6 bases; bases outside gene matches: 10.